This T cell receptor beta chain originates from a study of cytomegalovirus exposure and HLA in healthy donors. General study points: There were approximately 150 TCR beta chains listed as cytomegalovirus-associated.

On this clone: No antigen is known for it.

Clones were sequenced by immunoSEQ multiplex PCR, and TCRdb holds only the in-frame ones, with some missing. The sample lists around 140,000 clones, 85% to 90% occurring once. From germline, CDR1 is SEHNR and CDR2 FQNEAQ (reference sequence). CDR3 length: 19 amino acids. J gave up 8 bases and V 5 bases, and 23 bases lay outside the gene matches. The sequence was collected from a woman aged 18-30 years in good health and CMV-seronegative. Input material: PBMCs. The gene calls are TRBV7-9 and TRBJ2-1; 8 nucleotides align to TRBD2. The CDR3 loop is CASSPFPGGRIQEKDEQFF. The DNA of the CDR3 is TGTGCCAGCAGCCCCTTTCCGGGGGGGCGGATACAAGAAAAAGATGAGCAGTTCTTC.